This T cell receptor beta chain was sequenced during a study of cytomegalovirus exposure and HLA in healthy donors. This CDR3 region has 17 residues. Germline assignment: CDR1 SQVTM and CDR2 ANQGSEA. V lost 8 bases, J lost 4 bases, and 12 bases stayed unmatched. Study-level results: Among the most significant clusters, several appeared linked to common viral pathogens in a later analysis. In a later analysis, TCR beta V- and J-gene trimming was associated with a missense DCLRE1C variant. HLA-A and HLA-B allele assignments for most subjects were reportedly predicted accurately using TCR beta sequences.

As to this clone: As yet, its antigen is unknown.

In the PCR, 60 Vbeta and 13 Jbeta primers were used. Clones were read by immunoSEQ multiplex PCR, and TCRdb kept only the in-frame ones, dropping some. The sample carries fewer than 200,000 clones, approximately 81% recorded once. Sequenced sample: PBMCs. The clonotype comes from a female donor in good health and CMV-seronegative. This chain connects TRBV29-1 to TRBJ2-1; 15 nucleotides align to TRBD2. This CDR3 reads CSSPGLAGGKGYNEQFF. In nucleotides, the CDR3 is TGCAGCTCCCCGGGACTAGCGGGAGGCAAGGGGTACAATGAGCAGTTCTTC.